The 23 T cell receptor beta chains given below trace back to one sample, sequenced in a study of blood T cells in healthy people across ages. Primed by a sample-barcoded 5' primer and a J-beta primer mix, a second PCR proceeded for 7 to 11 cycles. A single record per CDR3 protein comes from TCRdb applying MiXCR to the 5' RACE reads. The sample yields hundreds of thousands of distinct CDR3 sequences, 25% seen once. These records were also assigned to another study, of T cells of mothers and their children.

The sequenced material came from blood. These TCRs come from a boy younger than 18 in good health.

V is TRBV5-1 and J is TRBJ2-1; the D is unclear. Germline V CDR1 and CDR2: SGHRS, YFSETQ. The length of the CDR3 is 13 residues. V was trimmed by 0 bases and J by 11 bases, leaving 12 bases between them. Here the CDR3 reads CASSLAVPRQQFF. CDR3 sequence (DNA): TGCGCCAGCAGCTTGGCGGTCCCCAGGCAGCAGTTCTTC.

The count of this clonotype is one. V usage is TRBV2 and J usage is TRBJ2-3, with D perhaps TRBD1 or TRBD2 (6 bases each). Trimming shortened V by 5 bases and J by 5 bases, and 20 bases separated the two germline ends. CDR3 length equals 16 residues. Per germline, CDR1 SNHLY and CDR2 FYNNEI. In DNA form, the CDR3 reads TGTGCCAGCAGTCAAACAGGGAGTATGGGAGGAGATACGCAGTATTTT. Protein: CASSQTGSMGGDTQYF.

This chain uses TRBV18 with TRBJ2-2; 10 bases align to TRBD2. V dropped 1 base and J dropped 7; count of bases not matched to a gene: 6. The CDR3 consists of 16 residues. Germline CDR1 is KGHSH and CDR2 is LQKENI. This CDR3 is CASSPLASGSIGELFF. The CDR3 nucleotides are TGTGCCAGCTCACCACTCGCTAGCGGGAGTATCGGGGAGCTGTTTTTT.

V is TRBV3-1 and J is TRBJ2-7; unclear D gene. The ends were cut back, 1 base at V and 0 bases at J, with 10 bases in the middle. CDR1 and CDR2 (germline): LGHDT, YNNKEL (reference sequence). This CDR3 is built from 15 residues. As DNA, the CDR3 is TGTGCCAGCAGCCAAGGGGCAGAGAGCTCCTACGAGCAGTACTTC. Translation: CASSQGAESSYEQYF.

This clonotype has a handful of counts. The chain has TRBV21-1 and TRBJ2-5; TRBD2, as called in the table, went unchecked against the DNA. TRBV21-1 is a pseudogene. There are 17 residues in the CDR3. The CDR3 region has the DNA TGTGCCAGCAGCAAAGTGACTAGCTCCCCCTATGAGGAGACCCAGTACTTC. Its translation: CASSKVTSSPYEETQYF.

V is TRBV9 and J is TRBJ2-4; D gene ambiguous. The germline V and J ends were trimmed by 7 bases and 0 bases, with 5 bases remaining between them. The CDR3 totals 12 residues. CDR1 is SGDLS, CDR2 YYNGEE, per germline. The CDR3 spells CASSPAKNIQYF. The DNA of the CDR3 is TGTGCCAGCTCCCCAGCCAAAAACATTCAGTACTTC. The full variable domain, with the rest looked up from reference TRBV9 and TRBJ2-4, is DSGVTQTPKHLITATGQRVTLRCSPRSGDLSVYWYQQSLDQGLQFLIQYYNGEERAKGNILERFSAQQFPDLHSELNLSSLELGDSALYFCASSPAKNIQYFGAGTRLSVL.

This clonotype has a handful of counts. The DNA of the CDR3 is TGTGCCAGCAGCCACCGAGGGGCCAACACCGGGGAGCTGTTTTTT. Protein product: CASSHRGANTGELFF. The rearrangement joins TRBV4-2 to TRBJ2-2; D may match TRBD1 or TRBD2 (5 bases each). V lost 3 bases to trimming and J lost 2 bases, with 10 bases between them. CDR1 and CDR2 from the germline V gene are LGHNA and YNFKEQ. The CDR3 loop spans 15 amino acids.

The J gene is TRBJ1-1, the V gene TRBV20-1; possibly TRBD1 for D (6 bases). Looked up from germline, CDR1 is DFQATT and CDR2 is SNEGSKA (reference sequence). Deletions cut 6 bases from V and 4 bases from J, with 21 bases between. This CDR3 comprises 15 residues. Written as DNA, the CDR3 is TGCAGTGCCCGTAGGGCCGGGGGCCAGGGCACTGAAGCTTTCTTT. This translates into CSARRAGGQGTEAFF.

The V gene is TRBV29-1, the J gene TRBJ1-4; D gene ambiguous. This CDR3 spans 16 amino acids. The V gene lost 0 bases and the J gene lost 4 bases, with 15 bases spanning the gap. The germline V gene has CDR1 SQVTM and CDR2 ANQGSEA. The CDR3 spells CSVEDLNGRNNEKLFF. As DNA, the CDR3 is TGCAGCGTTGAAGATCTCAACGGGAGAAATAATGAAAAACTGTTTTTT.

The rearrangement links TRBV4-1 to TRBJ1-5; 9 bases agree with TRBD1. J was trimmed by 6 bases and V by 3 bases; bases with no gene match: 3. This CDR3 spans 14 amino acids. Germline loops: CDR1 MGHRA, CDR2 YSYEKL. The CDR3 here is CASSQGQGIQPQHF. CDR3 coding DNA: TGCGCCAGCAGCCAGGGACAGGGTATTCAGCCCCAGCATTTT.

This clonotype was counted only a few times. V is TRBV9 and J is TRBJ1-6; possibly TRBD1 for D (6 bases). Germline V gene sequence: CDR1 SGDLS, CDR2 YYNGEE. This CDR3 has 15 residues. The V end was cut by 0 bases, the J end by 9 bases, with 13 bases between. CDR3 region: CASSVVGGEGSPLHF. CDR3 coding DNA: TGTGCCAGCAGCGTAGTCGGGGGCGAAGGTTCACCCCTCCACTTT.

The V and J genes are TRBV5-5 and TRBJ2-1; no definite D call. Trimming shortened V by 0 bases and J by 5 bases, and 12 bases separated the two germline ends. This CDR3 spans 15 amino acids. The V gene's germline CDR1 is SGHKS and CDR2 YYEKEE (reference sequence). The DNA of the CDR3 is TGTGCCAGCAGCTTGGGACCGAACCCAAACAATGAGCAGTTCTTC. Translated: CASSLGPNPNNEQFF.

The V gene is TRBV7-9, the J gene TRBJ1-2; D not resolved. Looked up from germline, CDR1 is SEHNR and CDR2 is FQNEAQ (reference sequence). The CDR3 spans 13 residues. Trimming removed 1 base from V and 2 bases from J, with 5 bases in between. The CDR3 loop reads CASSLEHNYGYTF. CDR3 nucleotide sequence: TGTGCCAGCAGCTTAGAGCACAACTATGGCTACACCTTC.

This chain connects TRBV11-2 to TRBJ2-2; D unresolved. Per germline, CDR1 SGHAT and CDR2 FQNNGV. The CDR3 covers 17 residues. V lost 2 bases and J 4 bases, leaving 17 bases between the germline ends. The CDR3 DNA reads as TGTGCCAGCAGCTTAAGGGTCTGGGGTCGAGTCACCGGGGAGCTGTTTTTT. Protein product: CASSLRVWGRVTGELFF.

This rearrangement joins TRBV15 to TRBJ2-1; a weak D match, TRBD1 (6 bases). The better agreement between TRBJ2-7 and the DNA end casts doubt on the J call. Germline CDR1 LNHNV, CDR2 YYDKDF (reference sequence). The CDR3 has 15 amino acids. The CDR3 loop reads CATSRKDKGAYEQYF. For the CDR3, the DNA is TGTGCCACCAGCAGGAAGGACAAGGGGGCCTACGAGCAGTACTTC.

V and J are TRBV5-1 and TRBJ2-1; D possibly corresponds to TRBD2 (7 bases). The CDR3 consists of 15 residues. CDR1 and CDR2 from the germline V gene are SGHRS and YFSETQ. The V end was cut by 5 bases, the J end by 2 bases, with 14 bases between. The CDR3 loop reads CASRTAGDTYNEQFF. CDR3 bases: TGCGCCAGCAGAACTGCGGGGGACACCTACAATGAGCAGTTCTTC. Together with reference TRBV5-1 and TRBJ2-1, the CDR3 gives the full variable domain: KAGVTQTPRYLIKTRGQQVTLSCSPISGHRSVSWYQQTPGQGLQFLFEYFSETQRNKGNFPGRFSGRQFSNSRSEMNVSTLELGDSALYLCASRTAGDTYNEQFFGPGTRLTVL.

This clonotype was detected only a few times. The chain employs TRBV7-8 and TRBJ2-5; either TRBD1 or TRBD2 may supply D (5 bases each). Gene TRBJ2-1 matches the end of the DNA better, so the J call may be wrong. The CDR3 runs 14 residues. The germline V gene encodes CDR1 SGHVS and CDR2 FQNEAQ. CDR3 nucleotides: TGTGCCAGCAGCTTGGATCCTGAGGGGAGCGAGCAGTTCTTC. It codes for CASSLDPEGSEQFF.

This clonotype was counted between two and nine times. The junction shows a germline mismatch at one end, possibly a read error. The CDR3 region is CVSSQGGSVYEQYF. In nucleotides, the CDR3 is TGCGTCAGCAGCCAAGGGGGTAGCGTCTACGAGCAGTACTTC. The V gene is TRBV4-1, the J gene TRBJ2-1; D perhaps matches TRBD1 (6 bases). The J call may be faulty, since TRBJ2-7 better matches the DNA end. The CDR3 is 14 amino acids. From germline, CDR1 is MGHRA and CDR2 YSYEKL.

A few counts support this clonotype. The CDR3, as DNA: TGTGCCAGCAGGGAGGTCACAGGGAGGCAAACTGAAGCTTTCTTT. Translating gives CASREVTGRQTEAFF. V usage is TRBV28 and J usage is TRBJ1-1; tentatively, D is TRBD1 (6 bases). V lost 6 bases and J lost 5, with 19 bases in between. The CDR3 covers 15 residues. Germline CDR1 and CDR2: MDHEN and SYDVKM.

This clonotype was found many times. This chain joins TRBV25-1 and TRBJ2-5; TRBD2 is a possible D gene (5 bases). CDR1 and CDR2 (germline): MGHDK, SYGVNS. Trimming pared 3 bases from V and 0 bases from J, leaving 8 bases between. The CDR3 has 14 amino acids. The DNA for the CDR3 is TGTGCCAGCAGTGATAGACTACACCAAGAGACCCAGTACTTC. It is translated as CASSDRLHQETQYF.

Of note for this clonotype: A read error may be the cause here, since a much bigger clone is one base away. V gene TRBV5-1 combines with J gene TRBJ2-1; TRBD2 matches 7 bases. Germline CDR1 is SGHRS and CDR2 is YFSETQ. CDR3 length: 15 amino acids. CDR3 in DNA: TGCGCCAACAGCTCCGCTAGCGGAGTCTACAATGAGCAGTTCTTC. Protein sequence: CANSSASGVYNEQFF.

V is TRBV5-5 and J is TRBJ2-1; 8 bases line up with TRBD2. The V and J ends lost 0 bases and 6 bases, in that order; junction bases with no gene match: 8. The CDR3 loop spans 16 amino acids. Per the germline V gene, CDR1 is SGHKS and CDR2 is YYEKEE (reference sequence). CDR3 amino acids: CASSLGRIAGSNEQFF. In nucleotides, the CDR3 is TGTGCCAGCAGCTTGGGAAGAATAGCGGGGAGCAATGAGCAGTTCTTC.

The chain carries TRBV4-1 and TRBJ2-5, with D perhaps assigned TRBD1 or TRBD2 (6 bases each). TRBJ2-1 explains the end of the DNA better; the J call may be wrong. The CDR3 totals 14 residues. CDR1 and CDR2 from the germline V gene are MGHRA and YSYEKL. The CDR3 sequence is CASSQDRGPVEQFF. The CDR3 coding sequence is TGCGCCAGCAGCCAAGATCGGGGGCCGGTTGAGCAGTTCTTC.